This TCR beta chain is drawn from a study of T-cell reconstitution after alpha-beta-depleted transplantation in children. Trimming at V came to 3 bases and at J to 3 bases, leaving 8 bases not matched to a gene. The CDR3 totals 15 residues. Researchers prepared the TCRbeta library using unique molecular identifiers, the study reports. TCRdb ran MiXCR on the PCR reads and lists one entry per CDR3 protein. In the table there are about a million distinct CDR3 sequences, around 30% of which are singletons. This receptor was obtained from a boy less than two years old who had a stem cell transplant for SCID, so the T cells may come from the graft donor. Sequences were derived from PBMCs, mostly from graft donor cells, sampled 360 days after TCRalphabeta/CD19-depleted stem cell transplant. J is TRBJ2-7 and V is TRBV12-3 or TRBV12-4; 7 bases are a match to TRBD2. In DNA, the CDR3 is TGTGCCAGCAGTTTGCCCAGCGGGGTCGGCTACGAGCAGTACTTC. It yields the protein CASSLPSGVGYEQYF.